The rows below give T cell receptor beta chains drawn from one sample of a study of blood T cell repertoires in COVID-19. Using immunoSEQ multiplex PCR, the repertoire was profiled, and TCRdb retains in-frame clones only, with some absent. Of roughly 200,000 clones listed, around 86% are singletons. The sample was PBMCs or T cells enriched from blood (not recorded which). These receptors were taken from a woman in her thirties or forties with acute COVID-19. Each CDR3 is given with its conserved first and last residue.

>TRBV4-1|TRBJ2-7
CASSQSWADEQYF
>TRBV27|TRBJ2-3
CASSSDLAGRTDTQYF
>TRBV28|TRBJ2-7
CASSLDSLSYEQYF
>TRBV9|TRBJ2-3
CASSVSGTYPTDTQYF
>TRBV7-9|TRBJ2-2
CASSSTVGELFF
>TRBV6-1|TRBJ2-1
CASSDRDSAYNEQFF
>TRBV18|TRBJ2-2
CASSPKTGVVNTGELFF
>TRBV28|TRBJ2-5
CASSRSGGPYQETQYF
>TRBV7-9|TRBJ2-1
CASSLGAGGSYNEQFF
>TRBV19|TRBJ2-3
CASSADRVGTDTQYF
>TRBV5-1|TRBJ2-7
CASSPEPGRRGYEQYF
>TRBV7-9|TRBJ2-6
CASPFLGALGGANVLTF
>TRBV28|TRBJ1-6
CASSLLQGIAPLHF
>TRBV4-1|TRBJ2-5
CASSQVSSGRRETQYF
>TRBV10-3|TRBJ2-7
CAAGTGRVDEQYF
>TRBV28|TRBJ1-5
CASSFISSFYHQPQHF
>TRBV5-5|TRBJ1-3
CASSLEIRQTSGNTIYF
>TRBV6-2/TRBV6-3|TRBJ2-7
CASSTRWRDRATGEQYF
>TRBV5-1|TRBJ1-3
CASKPDRGPSGNTIYF
>TRBV5-1|TRBJ1-1
CASSLDGMNTEAFF
>TRBV9|TRBJ1-2
CASSISSGGVYGYTF
>TRBV14|TRBJ1-6
CASSQWGQGNSPLHF
>TRBV5-4|TRBJ2-5
CASSRTRGTGGFGETQYF